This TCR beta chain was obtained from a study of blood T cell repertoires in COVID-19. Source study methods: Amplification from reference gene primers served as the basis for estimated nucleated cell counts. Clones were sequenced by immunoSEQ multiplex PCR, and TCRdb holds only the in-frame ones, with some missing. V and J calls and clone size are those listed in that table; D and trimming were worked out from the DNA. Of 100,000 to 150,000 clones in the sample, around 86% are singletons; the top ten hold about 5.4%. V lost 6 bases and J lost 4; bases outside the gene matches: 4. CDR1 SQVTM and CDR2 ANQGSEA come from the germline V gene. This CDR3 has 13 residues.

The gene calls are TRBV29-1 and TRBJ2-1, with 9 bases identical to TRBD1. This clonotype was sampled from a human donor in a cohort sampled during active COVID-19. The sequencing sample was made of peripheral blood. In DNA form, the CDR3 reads TGCAGCGTCGATGGACAGGGGTACAATGAGCAGTTCTTC. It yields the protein CSVDGQGYNEQFF.